This is a list of T cell receptor beta chains from one sample in a study of vaccination and CD4 T cells after COVID-19. No antigen is known for these receptors. TCRdb redid the calling of the PCR reads with MiXCR, one entry per CDR3 protein. The sample records about 9,200 distinct CDR3 sequences, 42% being singletons. The sequencing sample was made of CD4+ T cells from blood, cultured in vitro. The receptor set was obtained from a human donor who had recovered from COVID-19. Each CDR3 is given with its conserved first and last residue. Each record gives: J gene, V gene, CDR3 protein.

TRBJ1-5,TRBV6-1,CASSEDGAGGQPQHF
TRBJ1-4,TRBV30,CAWSVGAREKLFF
TRBJ1-2,TRBV6-4,CASSRTGSYGYTF
TRBJ2-1,TRBV11-2,CASSSQGQGQFF
TRBJ2-3,TRBV7-9,CASSRRVRSGGLTDTQYF
TRBJ1-6,TRBV9,CASSVVANSPLHF
TRBJ2-7,TRBV5-1,CASSRDAVTYEQYF
TRBJ2-5,TRBV3-1,CASSQVPSGGARETQYF
TRBJ2-1,TRBV5-1,CASSLAKGAIYNEQFF
TRBJ2-2,TRBV7-6,CASSQAGVGGGELFF